A selection of T cell receptor beta chains follows, all from one sample in a study of blood T cell repertoires in COVID-19. Profiling relied on immunoSEQ multiplex PCR, and the TCRdb table lists in-frame clones only, not all of them. This table has 150,000 to 200,000 clones, roughly 80% appearing once. Sample: peripheral blood. All receptors come from a woman between 65 and 79 years old with acute or convalescent COVID-19. Both conserved end residues are part of each CDR3. The D gene is left open where the match is weak. Part of the rows lack a size; the others show once, few, many or a class for expanded clones.

d_call	v_call	clone_size	j_call	cdr3_aa	cdr3_nt
NA	TRBV10-1	NA	TRBJ2-5	CASSEKGGPQETQYF	TGCGCCAGCAGTGAAAAGGGGGGGCCCCAAGAGACCCAGTACTTC
NA	TRBV7-2	NA	TRBJ2-3	CASSHLARPDTQYF	TGTGCCAGCAGCCATCTAGCGCGGCCAGATACGCAGTATTTT
NA	TRBV5-6	NA	TRBJ1-1	CASSLEGYRRNTEAFF	TGTGCCAGCAGCTTGGAGGGGTATAGGAGGAACACTGAAGCTTTCTTT
NA	TRBV12-3/TRBV12-4	NA	TRBJ1-5	CASTQSGPQHF	TGTGCCAGCACACAGTCCGGGCCCCAGCATTTT
NA	TRBV9	NA	TRBJ2-1	CASSSHGGFYNEQFF	TGTGCCAGCAGCTCTCACGGGGGTTTCTACAATGAGCAGTTCTTC
NA	TRBV19	NA	TRBJ1-1	CASSSGGWTEAFF	TGTGCCAGTAGTTCGGGGGGCTGGACTGAAGCTTTCTTT
NA	TRBV6-5	NA	TRBJ1-2	CASSSTALGGYTF	TGTGCCAGCAGTTCGACAGCGTTGGGAGGCTACACCTTC
NA	TRBV2	NA	TRBJ2-1	CASSLTSYNEQFF	TGTGCCAGCAGTCTTACCAGCTACAATGAGCAGTTCTTC
TRBD1	TRBV4-2	NA	TRBJ1-2	CASSQQGQVSDYGYTF	TGTGCCAGCAGCCAACAGGGACAGGTATCGGACTATGGCTACACCTTC
NA	TRBV30	NA	TRBJ1-5	CAWNSNRDQPQHF	TGTGCCTGGAACTCAAACAGGGATCAGCCCCAGCATTTT
NA	TRBV7-9	NA	TRBJ2-1	CASSPLYGNEQFF	TGTGCCAGCAGCCCCTTGTACGGGAATGAGCAGTTCTTC
NA	TRBV6-5	few	TRBJ2-7	CAIRRKDYEQYF	TGTGCCATCCGGAGGAAGGACTACGAGCAGTACTTC
NA	TRBV7-9	NA	TRBJ1-5	CASSLEVTSDYWGNQPQHF	TGTGCCAGCAGCTTAGAAGTGACATCCGATTATTGGGGCAATCAGCCCCAGCATTTT
NA	TRBV19	NA	TRBJ1-2	CAVPDRGAYGYTF	TGTGCCGTACCGGACCGGGGGGCATATGGCTACACCTTC
NA	TRBV19	NA	TRBJ2-7	CASSTQAAGSYEQYF	TGTGCCAGTAGTACACAGGCAGCAGGGTCCTACGAGCAGTACTTC
NA	TRBV28	NA	TRBJ1-6	CASSLTGIRSPLHF	TGTGCCAGCAGTCTTACAGGGATACGATCACCCCTCCACTTT
NA	TRBV6-5	NA	TRBJ1-1	CASSYERRTEAFF	TGTGCCAGCAGTTACGAGCGGAGGACTGAAGCTTTCTTT
NA	TRBV18	NA	TRBJ2-1	CASSPSRVEGNEQFF	TGTGCCAGCTCACCATCGCGGGTGGAGGGCAATGAGCAGTTCTTC
NA	TRBV2	once	TRBJ1-1	CASSRGGQGRTEAFF	TGTGCCAGCAGCCGGGGGGGGCAGGGGAGGACTGAAGCTTTCTTT
NA	TRBV3-1/TRBV3-2	once	TRBJ2-7	CASSQDGGARTYEQYF	TGTGCCAGCAGCCAAGATGGGGGCGCCCGGACTTACGAGCAGTACTTC
TRBD1	TRBV27	NA	TRBJ1-2	CASSLSRGQGGGYTF	TGTGCCAGCAGTTTATCCCGGGGACAGGGTGGTGGCTACACCTTC
TRBD1	TRBV6-2/TRBV6-3	once	TRBJ1-2	CASTPPGGPYGYTF	TGTGCCAGCACCCCCCCAGGGGGGCCCTATGGCTATACCTTC
NA	TRBV27	NA	TRBJ2-7	CASRRQLTDLYEQYF	TGTGCCAGCAGAAGACAGTTAACCGATCTCTACGAGCAGTACTTC
TRBD1	TRBV5-5	NA	TRBJ1-1	CASSPLDRVGTEAFF	TGTGCCAGCAGCCCCCTCGACAGGGTGGGCACTGAAGCTTTCTTT
NA	TRBV6-5	NA	TRBJ1-5	CASSSGDSNQPQHF	TGTGCCAGCAGCTCAGGGGATAGCAATCAGCCCCAGCATTTT
NA	TRBV2	once	TRBJ2-1	CATSAQGTYNEQFF	TGTGCCACCTCGGCGCAGGGAACCTACAATGAGCAGTTCTTC
NA	TRBV27	NA	TRBJ1-2	CASSRLGGANYGYTF	TGTGCCAGCAGCCGGCTCGGGGGGGCTAACTATGGCTACACCTTC
NA	TRBV7-2	NA	TRBJ2-3	CASSSIGPGDTQYF	TGTGCCAGCAGCTCGATAGGACCAGGGGATACGCAGTATTTT
TRBD1	TRBV28	NA	TRBJ1-5	CASRQGINQPQHF	TGTGCCAGCCGACAGGGGATCAATCAGCCCCAGCATTTT
NA	TRBV7-6	NA	TRBJ1-6	CASSVNQGGNNSPLHF	TGTGCCAGCAGCGTTAATCAGGGTGGGAATAATTCACCCCTCCACTTT
TRBD1	TRBV7-3	NA	TRBJ1-1	CASSPQGFTEAFF	TGTGCCAGCAGCCCACAGGGGTTCACTGAAGCTTTCTTT
TRBD2	TRBV6-6	NA	TRBJ2-7	CASSSALGGKYEQYF	TGTGCCAGCAGTTCGGCGCTCGGGGGGAAGTACGAGCAGTACTTC
TRBD2	TRBV27	NA	TRBJ2-1	CASSFRSRSGGRVSNEQFF	TGTGCCAGCAGTTTTCGTTCGAGAAGCGGGGGGAGAGTAAGTAATGAGCAGTTCTTC
NA	TRBV4-3	NA	TRBJ1-2	CASSPEQGPYGYTF	TGCGCCAGCAGCCCAGAACAGGGTCCCTATGGCTACACCTTC
TRBD2	TRBV19	NA	TRBJ2-7	CASSTVAGGYSYEQYF	TGTGCCAGTAGTACGGTAGCGGGGGGCTACTCCTACGAGCAGTACTTC
NA	TRBV28	NA	TRBJ1-2	CASSSGGVGYGYTF	TGTGCCAGCAGTAGTGGGGGGGTCGGCTATGGCTACACCTTC
TRBD2	TRBV15	NA	TRBJ2-7	CATSRDASSGGLYEQYF	TGTGCCACCAGCAGAGATGCCTCGAGCGGGGGGCTGTACGAGCAGTACTTC
NA	TRBV4-2	NA	TRBJ2-7	CASSQELDWGGSSYEQYF	TGTGCCAGCAGCCAAGAGTTGGATTGGGGGGGCTCCTCGTACGAGCAGTACTTC
NA	TRBV19	few	TRBJ1-5	CASSNQGNQPQHF	TGTGCCAGTAGTAACCAGGGAAATCAGCCCCAGCATTTT
TRBD1	TRBV28	NA	TRBJ1-2	CASSRSGTGNENYGYTF	TGTGCCAGCAGTCGGTCCGGGACAGGGAACGAAAACTATGGCTACACCTTC
NA	TRBV12-5	NA	TRBJ1-2	CAIGGAGGGYTF	TGTGCTATTGGGGGCGCGGGGGGCGGCTACACCTTC
NA	TRBV11-2	once	TRBJ1-1	CASSSDRMNTEAFF	TGTGCCAGCAGCTCGGACAGAATGAACACTGAAGCTTTCTTT
NA	TRBV6-5	NA	TRBJ2-7	CASSGNYEQYF	TGTGCCAGCAGCGGGAACTACGAGCAGTACTTC
NA	TRBV18	few	TRBJ1-6	CASSPTGSSSPLHF	TGTGCCAGCTCACCAACGGGTAGTAGTTCACCCCTCCACTTT
TRBD2	TRBV27	NA	TRBJ2-1	CASSLFSGLPNEQFF	TGTGCCAGCAGTTTATTTTCGGGACTACCCAATGAGCAGTTCTTC
TRBD2	TRBV11-3	NA	TRBJ2-1	CASTQGGGRVAYNEQFF	TGTGCCAGCACCCAAGGTGGCGGGAGGGTTGCTTACAATGAGCAGTTCTTC
NA	TRBV4-1	NA	TRBJ2-1	CASSPSPGEQFF	TGCGCCAGCAGCCCATCTCCGGGTGAGCAGTTCTTC
NA	TRBV2	few	TRBJ1-3	CASSESRAGNTIYF	TGTGCCAGCAGTGAATCGAGGGCTGGAAACACCATATATTTT
NA	TRBV27	few	TRBJ1-2	CASSLGRGAGYTF	TGTGCCAGCAGTTTAGGGAGGGGAGCTGGCTACACCTTC
NA	TRBV27	NA	TRBJ2-5	CASSLSWNLEETQYF	TGTGCCAGCAGTTTAAGTTGGAATCTAGAAGAGACCCAGTACTTC
NA	TRBV6-4	NA	TRBJ2-3	CASSDSSTVTDTQYF	TGTGCCAGCAGTGACTCGAGTACAGTGACAGATACGCAGTATTTT
TRBD1	TRBV7-3	NA	TRBJ2-1	CASSVRDSSYNEQFF	TGTGCCAGCAGCGTCCGGGACAGCTCCTACAATGAGCAGTTCTTC
NA	TRBV28	NA	TRBJ1-2	CASSLGGANYGYTF	TGTGCCAGCAGTCTTGGGGGGGCGAACTATGGCTACACCTTC
TRBD1	TRBV12-3/TRBV12-4	NA	TRBJ1-2	CASSLQGAYGYTF	TGTGCCAGCAGTTTACAGGGGGCCTATGGCTACACCTTC
TRBD1	TRBV4-3	NA	TRBJ1-1	CASSQDWTGATEAFF	TGCGCCAGCAGCCAAGATTGGACAGGGGCAACTGAAGCTTTCTTT